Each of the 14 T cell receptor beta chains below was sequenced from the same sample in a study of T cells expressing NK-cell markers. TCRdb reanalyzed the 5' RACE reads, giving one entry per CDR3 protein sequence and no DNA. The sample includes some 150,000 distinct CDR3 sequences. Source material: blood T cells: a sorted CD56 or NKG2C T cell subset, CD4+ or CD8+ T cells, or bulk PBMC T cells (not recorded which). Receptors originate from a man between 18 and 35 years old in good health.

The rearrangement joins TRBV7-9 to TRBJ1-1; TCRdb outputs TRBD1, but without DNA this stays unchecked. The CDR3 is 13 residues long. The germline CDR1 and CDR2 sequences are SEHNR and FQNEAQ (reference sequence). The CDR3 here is CASTDRANTEAFF.

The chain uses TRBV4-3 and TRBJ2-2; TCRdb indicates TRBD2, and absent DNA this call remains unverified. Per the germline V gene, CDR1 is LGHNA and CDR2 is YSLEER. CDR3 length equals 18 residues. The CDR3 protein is CASSPEAGDDQNTGELFF.

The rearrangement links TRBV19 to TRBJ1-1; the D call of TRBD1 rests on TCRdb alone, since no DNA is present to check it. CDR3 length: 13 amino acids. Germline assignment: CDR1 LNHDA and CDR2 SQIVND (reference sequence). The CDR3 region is CASTRAGGTEAFF.

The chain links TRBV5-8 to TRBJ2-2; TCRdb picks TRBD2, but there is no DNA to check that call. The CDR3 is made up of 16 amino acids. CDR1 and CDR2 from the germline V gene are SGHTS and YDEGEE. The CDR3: CASSLVGSANTGELFF.

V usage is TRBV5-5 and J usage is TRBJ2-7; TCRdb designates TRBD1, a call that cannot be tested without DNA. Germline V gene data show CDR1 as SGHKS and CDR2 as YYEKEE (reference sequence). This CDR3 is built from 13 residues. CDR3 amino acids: CASTGTPDYEQYF.

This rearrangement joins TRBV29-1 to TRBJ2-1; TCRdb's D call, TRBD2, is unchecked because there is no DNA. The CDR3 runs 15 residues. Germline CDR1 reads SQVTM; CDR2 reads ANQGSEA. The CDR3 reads CSVEETSGSYFEQFF.

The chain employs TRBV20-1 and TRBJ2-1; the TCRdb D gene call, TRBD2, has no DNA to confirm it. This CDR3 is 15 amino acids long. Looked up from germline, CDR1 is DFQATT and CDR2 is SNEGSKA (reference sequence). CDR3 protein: CSAASGRGVPHEQFF.

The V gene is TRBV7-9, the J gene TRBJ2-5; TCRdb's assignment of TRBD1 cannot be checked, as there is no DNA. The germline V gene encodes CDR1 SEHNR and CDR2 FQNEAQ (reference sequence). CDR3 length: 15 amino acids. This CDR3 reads CASSFPYDREETQYF.

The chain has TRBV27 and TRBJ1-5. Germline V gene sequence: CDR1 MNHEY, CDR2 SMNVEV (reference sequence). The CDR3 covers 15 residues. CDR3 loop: CASSLYGGNNQPQHF.

The CDR3 sequence is CSATDKFTEAFF. The chain carries TRBV29-1 and TRBJ1-1. The length of the CDR3 is 12 residues. Germline-derived CDR1 and CDR2 are SQVTM and ANQGSEA.

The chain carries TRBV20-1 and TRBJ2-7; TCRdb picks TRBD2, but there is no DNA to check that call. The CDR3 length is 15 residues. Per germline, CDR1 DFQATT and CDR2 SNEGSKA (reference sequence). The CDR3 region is CSARVIAGASYEQYF.

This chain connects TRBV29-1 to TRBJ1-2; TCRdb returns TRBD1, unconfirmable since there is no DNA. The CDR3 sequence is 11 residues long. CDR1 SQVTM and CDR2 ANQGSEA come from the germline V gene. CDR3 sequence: CIQRGGYGYTF.

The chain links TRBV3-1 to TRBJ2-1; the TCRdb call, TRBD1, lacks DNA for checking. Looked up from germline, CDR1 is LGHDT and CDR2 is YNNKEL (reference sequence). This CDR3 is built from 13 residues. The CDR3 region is CASSQFSPDEQFF.

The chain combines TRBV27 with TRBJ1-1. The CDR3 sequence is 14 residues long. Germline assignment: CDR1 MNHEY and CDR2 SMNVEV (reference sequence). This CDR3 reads CASSLGNLNTEAFF.